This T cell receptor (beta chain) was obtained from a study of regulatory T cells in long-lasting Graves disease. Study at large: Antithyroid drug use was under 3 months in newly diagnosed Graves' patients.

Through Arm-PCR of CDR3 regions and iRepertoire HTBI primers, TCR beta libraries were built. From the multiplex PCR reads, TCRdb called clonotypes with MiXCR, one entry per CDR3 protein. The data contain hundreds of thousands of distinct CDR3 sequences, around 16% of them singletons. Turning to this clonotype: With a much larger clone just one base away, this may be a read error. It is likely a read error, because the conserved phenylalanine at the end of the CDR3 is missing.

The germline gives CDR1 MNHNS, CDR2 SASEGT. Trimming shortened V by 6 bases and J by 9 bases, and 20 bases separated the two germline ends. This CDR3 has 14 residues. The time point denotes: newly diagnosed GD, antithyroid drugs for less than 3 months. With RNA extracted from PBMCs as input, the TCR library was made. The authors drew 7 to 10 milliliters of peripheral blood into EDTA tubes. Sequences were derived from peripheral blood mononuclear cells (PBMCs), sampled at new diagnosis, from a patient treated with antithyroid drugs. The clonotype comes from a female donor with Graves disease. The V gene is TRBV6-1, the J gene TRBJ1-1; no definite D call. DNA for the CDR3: TGTGCCAGCAGAAGCCCCGATTGGGGTCCTCAAGCTTTCTCT. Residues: CASRSPDWGPQAFS.